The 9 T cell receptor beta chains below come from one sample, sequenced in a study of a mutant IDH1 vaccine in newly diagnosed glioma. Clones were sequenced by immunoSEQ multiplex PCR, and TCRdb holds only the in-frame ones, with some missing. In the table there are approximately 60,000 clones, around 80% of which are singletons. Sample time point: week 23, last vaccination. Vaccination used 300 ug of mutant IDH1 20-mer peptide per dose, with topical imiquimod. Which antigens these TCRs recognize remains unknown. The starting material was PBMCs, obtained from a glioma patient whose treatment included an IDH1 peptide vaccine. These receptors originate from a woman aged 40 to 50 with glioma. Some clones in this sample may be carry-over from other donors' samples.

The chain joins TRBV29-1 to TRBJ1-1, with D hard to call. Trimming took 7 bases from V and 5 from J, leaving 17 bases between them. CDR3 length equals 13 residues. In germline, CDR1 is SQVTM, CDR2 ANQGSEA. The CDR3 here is CSALRAGSTEAFF. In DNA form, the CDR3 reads TGCAGCGCACTAAGGGCAGGTAGTACTGAAGCTTTCTTT.

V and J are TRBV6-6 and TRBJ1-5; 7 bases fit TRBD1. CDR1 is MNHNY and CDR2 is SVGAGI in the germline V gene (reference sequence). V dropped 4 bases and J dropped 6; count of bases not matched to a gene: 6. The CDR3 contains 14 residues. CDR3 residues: CASSSTGEAQPQHF. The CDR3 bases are TGTGCCAGCAGTTCCACAGGGGAGGCTCAGCCCCAGCATTTT.

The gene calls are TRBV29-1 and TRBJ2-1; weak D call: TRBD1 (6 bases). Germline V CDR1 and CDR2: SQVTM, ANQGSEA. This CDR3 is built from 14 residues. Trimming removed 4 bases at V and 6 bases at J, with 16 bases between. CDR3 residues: CSVGGLIRANEQFF. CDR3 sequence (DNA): TGCAGCGTTGGGGGGCTGATCCGTGCCAATGAGCAGTTCTTC.

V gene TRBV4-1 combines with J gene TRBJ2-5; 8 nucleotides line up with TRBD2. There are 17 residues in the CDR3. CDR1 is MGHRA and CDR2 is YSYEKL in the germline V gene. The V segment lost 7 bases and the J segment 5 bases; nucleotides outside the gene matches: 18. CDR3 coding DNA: TGCGCCAGCAACGGACTACGGAATCGGGGGGGCCAGGAGACCCAGTACTTC. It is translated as CASNGLRNRGGQETQYF.

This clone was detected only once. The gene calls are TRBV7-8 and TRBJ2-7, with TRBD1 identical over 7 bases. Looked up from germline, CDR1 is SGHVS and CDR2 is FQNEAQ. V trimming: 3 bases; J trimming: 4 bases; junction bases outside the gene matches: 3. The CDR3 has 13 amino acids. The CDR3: CASSFRQGYEQYF. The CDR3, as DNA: TGTGCCAGCAGCTTTCGACAGGGTTACGAGCAGTACTTC.

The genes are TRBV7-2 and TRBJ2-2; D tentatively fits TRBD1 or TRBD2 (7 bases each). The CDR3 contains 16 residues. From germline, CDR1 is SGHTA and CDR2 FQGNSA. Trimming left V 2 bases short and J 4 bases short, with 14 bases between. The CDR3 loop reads CASSLRQGEGTGELFF. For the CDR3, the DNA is TGTGCCAGCAGCTTAAGGCAGGGGGAGGGCACCGGGGAGCTGTTTTTT.

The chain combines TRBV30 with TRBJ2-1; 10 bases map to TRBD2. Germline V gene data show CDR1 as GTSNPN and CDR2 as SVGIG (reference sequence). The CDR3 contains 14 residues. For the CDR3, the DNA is TGTGCTTCTAGCGGGGGTCGCTTCTACAATGAGCAGTTCTTC. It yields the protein CASSGGRFYNEQFF. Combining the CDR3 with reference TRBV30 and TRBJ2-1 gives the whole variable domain SQTIHQWPATLVQPVGSPLSLECTVEGTSNPNLYWYRQAAGRGLQLLFYSVGIGQISSEVPQNLSASRPQDRQFILSSKKLLLSDSGFYLCASSGGRFYNEQFFGPGTRLTVL.

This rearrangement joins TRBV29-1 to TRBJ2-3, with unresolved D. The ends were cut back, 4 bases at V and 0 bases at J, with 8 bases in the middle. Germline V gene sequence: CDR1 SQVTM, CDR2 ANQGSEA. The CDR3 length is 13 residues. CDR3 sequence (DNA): TGCAGCGTTGCCAGCTCTAGCACAGATACGCAGTATTTT. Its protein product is CSVASSSTDTQYF.

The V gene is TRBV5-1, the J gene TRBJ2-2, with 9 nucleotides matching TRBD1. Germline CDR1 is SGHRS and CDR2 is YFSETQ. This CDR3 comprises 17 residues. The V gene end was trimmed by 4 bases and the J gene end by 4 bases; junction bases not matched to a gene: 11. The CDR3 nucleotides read TGCGCCAGCAGCCAACCGTTGGACAGGGGCGGCACCGGGGAGCTGTTTTTT. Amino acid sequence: CASSQPLDRGGTGELFF. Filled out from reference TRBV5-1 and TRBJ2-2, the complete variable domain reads KAGVTQTPRYLIKTRGQQVTLSCSPISGHRSVSWYQQTPGQGLQFLFEYFSETQRNKGNFPGRFSGRQFSNSRSEMNVSTLELGDSALYLCASSQPLDRGGTGELFFGEGSRLTVL.